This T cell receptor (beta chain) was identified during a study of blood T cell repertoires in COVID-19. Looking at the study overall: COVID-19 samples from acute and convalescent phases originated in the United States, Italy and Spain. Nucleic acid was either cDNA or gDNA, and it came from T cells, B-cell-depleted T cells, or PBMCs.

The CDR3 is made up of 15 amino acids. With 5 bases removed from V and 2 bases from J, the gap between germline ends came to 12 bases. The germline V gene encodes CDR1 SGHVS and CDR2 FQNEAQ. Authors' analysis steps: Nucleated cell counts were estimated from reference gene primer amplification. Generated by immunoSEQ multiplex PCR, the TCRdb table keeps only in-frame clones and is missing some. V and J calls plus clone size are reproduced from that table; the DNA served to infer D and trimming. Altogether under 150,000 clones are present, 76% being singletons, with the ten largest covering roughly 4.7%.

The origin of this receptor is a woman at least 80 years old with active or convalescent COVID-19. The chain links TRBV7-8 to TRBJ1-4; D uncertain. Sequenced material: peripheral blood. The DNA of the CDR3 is TGTGCCAGCAGCCGTACTCCCGTTACTAATGAAAAACTGTTTTTT. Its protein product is CASSRTPVTNEKLFF.